This is a list of T cell receptor beta chains from one sample in a study of spatial heterogeneity in lung cancer. TCRdb independently ran MiXCR on the 5' RACE reads; one entry per CDR3 protein. The profile shows about 52,000 distinct CDR3 sequences, roughly 7.4% of them singletons. This specimen was PBMCs, taken at follow-up. These receptor sequences come from a female donor with early-stage non-small cell lung cancer. The CDR3 runs from the conserved cysteine through the conserved F or W. The D gene is left open where the match is weak. Rows may omit the clone size; those that give it use once, few, many or a size class.

J gene | V gene | D gene | clone size | CDR3 DNA | CDR3 protein
TRBJ1-2 | TRBV7-9 | . | . | TGTGCCAGCAGCTCCGGGGCTGAGGGCGGCTATGGCTACACCTTC | CASSSGAEGGYGYTF
TRBJ1-4 | TRBV5-1 | . | . | TGCGCCAGCATGCCAGGAGCCTCAACTAATGAAAAACTGTTTTTT | CASMPGASTNEKLFF
TRBJ1-6 | TRBV6-5 | . | . | TGTGCCAGCAGTTTGTGGTCCCGCAGCTCCTATAATTCACCCCTCCACTTT | CASSLWSRSSYNSPLHF
TRBJ2-3 | TRBV6-6 | . | . | TGTGCCAGCACTCTCGCCTCCGGACGCAGCGCGACAGATACGCAGTATTTT | CASTLASGRSATDTQYF
TRBJ1-2 | TRBV20-1 | TRBD1 | many | TGCAGTGCTAGAGGTACAGGGGACTATGGCTACACCTTC | CSARGTGDYGYTF
TRBJ2-3 | TRBV5-1 | TRBD1 | many | TGCGCCAGCAGCTCGGGACAGTGGGCCACAGATACGCAGTATTTT | CASSSGQWATDTQYF
TRBJ2-2 | TRBV20-1 | TRBD2 | many | TGCAGTGCTAGAGACCCCCTTCTAGCGGCCGGGGAGCTGTTTTTT | CSARDPLLAAGELFF
TRBJ1-2 | TRBV7-9 | . | . | TGTGCCAGCAGCTTAGATGCGAGTGGCTACACCTTC | CASSLDASGYTF
TRBJ2-3 | TRBV2 | TRBD2 | many | TGTGCCAGCCGGGGGGGCTTTAGCACAGATACGCAGTATTTT | CASRGGFSTDTQYF
TRBJ2-1 | TRBV7-2 | TRBD2 | . | TGTCCCAGCAGCTTAAGGACTAGCGAGTTCAATGAGCAGTTCTTC | CPSSLRTSEFNEQFF
TRBJ2-3 | TRBV6-6 | . | few | TGTGCCAGCAGTTCCCGACGGGAGACAGATACGCAGTATTTT | CASSSRRETDTQYF
TRBJ2-2 | TRBV7-7 | . | . | TGTGCTAGCAGCCAAACGGACACCGGGGAGCTGTTTTTT | CASSQTDTGELFF
TRBJ1-3 | TRBV5-1 | . | few | TGCGCCAGCAGCTTGGAAGCGGCGATCTCTGGAAACACCATATATTTT | CASSLEAAISGNTIYF
TRBJ2-5 | TRBV12-5 | . | few | TGTGCTAGTGGTTTGATCTCGGGGGGCGGGGAGACCCAGTACTTC | CASGLISGGGETQYF
TRBJ1-2 | TRBV2 | . | . | TGTGCCAGCAGCAACAACGCTGGCTACACCTTC | CASSNNAGYTF
TRBJ2-7 | TRBV6-2/TRBV6-3 | . | many | TGTGCCAGCAGTTACTCGGGGGCAGGCATCTACGAGCAGTACTTC | CASSYSGAGIYEQYF
TRBJ2-3 | TRBV10-3 | . | many | TGTGCCACATATCAAGGGGTCGGGGGCACAGATACGCAGTATTTT | CATYQGVGGTDTQYF
TRBJ2-1 | TRBV9 | TRBD2 | . | TGTGCCAGCAGCTCCAGCGGGGGGGCCTACAATGAGCAGTTCTTC | CASSSSGGAYNEQFF
TRBJ2-7 | TRBV29-1 | . | many | TGCAGCGTTGAGATCACGGCCAGAAACTACGAGCAGTACTTC | CSVEITARNYEQYF
TRBJ2-3 | TRBV20-1 | . | . | TGCAGTGCTCTTGCTCTCTTGAGCGGTGGTACGCAGTATTTT | CSALALLSGGTQYF
TRBJ2-7 | TRBV12-3/TRBV12-4 | TRBD2 | few | TGTGCCAGCAGTCCTAATCCCCGGACTAGCGGGGGCTCCTACGAGCAGTACTTC | CASSPNPRTSGGSYEQYF
TRBJ2-1 | TRBV12-3/TRBV12-4 | TRBD2 | many | TGTGCCAGCAGGCCCACTAGCGGGGGGTACAATGAGCAGTTCTTC | CASRPTSGGYNEQFF
TRBJ1-1 | TRBV30 | . | many | TGTGCCTGGACCATTAACCGGGAGGGGACAGCTTTCTTT | CAWTINREGTAFF
TRBJ1-5 | TRBV12-3/TRBV12-4 | . | many | TGTGCCAGCACCTTGCGGGGGGCCGGAGATCAGCCCCAGCATTTT | CASTLRGAGDQPQHF
TRBJ2-2 | TRBV24-1 | . | many | TGTGCCACCAGTGAACCGGGGCCCGGGGAGCTGTTTTTT | CATSEPGPGELFF
TRBJ1-5 | TRBV7-9 | TRBD1 | . | TGTGCCAGCACAATTCAGGGGGCTGGCAATCAGCCCCAGCATTTT | CASTIQGAGNQPQHF
TRBJ2-1 | TRBV18 | TRBD1 | few | TGTGCCAGCTCACCGACTACAGGGGGCCGTGAGCAGTTCTTC | CASSPTTGGREQFF
TRBJ1-1 | TRBV6-5 | TRBD1 | few | TGTGCCAGCAGATTCATTACAACAGGGGGCACTGAAGCTTTCTTT | CASRFITTGGTEAFF
TRBJ2-7 | TRBV20-1 | . | few | TGCAGTGCTAGAGTCGGGGGACTTACCTCCTACGAGCAGTACTTC | CSARVGGLTSYEQYF
TRBJ1-1 | TRBV5-1 | . | many | TGCGCCAGCAGCTCCGGTCCGAGGAACACTGAAGCTTTCTTT | CASSSGPRNTEAFF
TRBJ2-1 | TRBV7-2 | TRBD1 | . | TGTGCCAGCAGCCTTGGGACAGGGAGTGGGAGTGGGCAGTTCTTC | CASSLGTGSGSGQFF
TRBJ2-3 | TRBV2 | TRBD2 | many | TGTGCCAGCAGACAACTAGCGGGGGCGGGTAGTGGGGATACGCAGTATTTT | CASRQLAGAGSGDTQYF
TRBJ2-2 | TRBV18 | . | few | TGTGCCAGCTCACCCCAGCGGGACAGAATGACCGGGGAGCTGTTTTTT | CASSPQRDRMTGELFF
TRBJ1-3 | TRBV27 | TRBD1 | few | TGTGCCAGCAGTCTTACGGGACAGGGGAATGGAAACACCATATATTTT | CASSLTGQGNGNTIYF
TRBJ2-7 | TRBV4-3 | TRBD2 | many | TGCGCCAGCAGCCGACATAGCGGGGGGGCCTCCTACGAGCAGTACTTC | CASSRHSGGASYEQYF
TRBJ1-2 | TRBV7-2 | . | few | TGTGCCAGCAGCCCTCGGGACCTTAACTATGGCTACACCTTC | CASSPRDLNYGYTF
TRBJ2-3 | TRBV7-2 | . | . | TGTGCCAGCAGCTTTGGGGGGCAGGGCGCAGATACGCAGTATTTT | CASSFGGQGADTQYF
TRBJ2-1 | TRBV29-1 | . | many | TGCAGCGTTGAAAACAGGGTCAACAATGAGCAGTTCTTC | CSVENRVNNEQFF
TRBJ1-2 | TRBV5-6 | TRBD1 | . | TGTGCCAGCAGCTCGGGACAGATTTATGGCTACACCTTC | CASSSGQIYGYTF
TRBJ2-3 | TRBV7-6 | . | . | TGTGCCAGCAGCTTAACAGGGCTCGGCACAGATACGCAGTATTTT | CASSLTGLGTDTQYF
TRBJ2-3 | TRBV20-1 | . | many | TGCAGTGCTATGCGGACTGAAACAGATACGCAGTATTTT | CSAMRTETDTQYF
TRBJ2-5 | TRBV7-2 | . | many | TGTGCCAGCAGAAGAGAAGTTGGGGAGACCCAGTACTTC | CASRREVGETQYF
TRBJ2-3 | TRBV9 | . | many | TGTGCCAGCAGCTACGGTCGGGGGGCCGCCCTCACAGATACGCAGTATTTT | CASSYGRGAALTDTQYF
TRBJ1-5 | TRBV15 | . | many | TGTGCCACCAGCAGAGACCCCTCCGCAGGCAATCAGCCCCAGCATTTT | CATSRDPSAGNQPQHF
TRBJ2-7 | TRBV6-2/TRBV6-3 | . | many | TGTGCCAGCAGCCAAGGGGAAATGCAAGAGTACTTC | CASSQGEMQEYF
TRBJ1-1 | TRBV7-2 | . | . | TGTGCCAGCAGCAACGACGTACGAGGTGCTTTCTTT | CASSNDVRGAFF
TRBJ2-7 | TRBV5-1 | . | many | TGCGCCAGCAGCTCCCAGGGGGGCCCCCTCGGCGAGCAGTACTTC | CASSSQGGPLGEQYF
TRBJ2-5 | TRBV11-2 | TRBD1 | many | TGTGCCAGCAGCTCCTACAGGGGGAACCTGCAAGAGACCCAGTACTTC | CASSSYRGNLQETQYF